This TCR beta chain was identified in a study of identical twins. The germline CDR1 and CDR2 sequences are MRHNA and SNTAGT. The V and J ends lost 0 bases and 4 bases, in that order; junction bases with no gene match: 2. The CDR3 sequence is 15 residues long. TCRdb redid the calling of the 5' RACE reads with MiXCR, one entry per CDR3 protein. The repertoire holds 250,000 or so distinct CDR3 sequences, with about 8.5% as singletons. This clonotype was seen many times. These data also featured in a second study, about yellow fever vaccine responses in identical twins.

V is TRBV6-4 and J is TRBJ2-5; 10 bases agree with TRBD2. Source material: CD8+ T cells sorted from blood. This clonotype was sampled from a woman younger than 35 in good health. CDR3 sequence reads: CASSDSAGGPETQYF. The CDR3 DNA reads TGTGCCAGCAGTGACTCAGCGGGGGGGCCAGAGACCCAGTACTTC.